This T cell receptor (beta chain) derives from a study of CD8 T cells in Susac syndrome. Sequencing targeted TCR beta in T cells from blood (CD8+ and CD4+). The multiple sclerosis controls consisted of treatment-naive patients with relapsing-remitting disease, either stable or active. The CDR3 consists of 19 residues. The V gene's germline CDR1 is MNHEY and CDR2 SVGAGI. Losses at the gene ends were 3 bases for V and 2 bases for J; bases not matched to a gene: 17. RNA amounts of about 0.5 to 1 ug underwent reverse transcription with random hexamers. MiXCR, applied by TCRdb to the immunoSEQ multiplex PCR reads, yields one record per CDR3 protein. The sample gives 160,000 or so distinct CDR3 sequences, approximately 94% of which show up once; about 0.1% is in the top ten. With regard to this clonotype: The antigen is not known.

Points from the study as a whole: The study conceded that relatively few individuals underwent its TCR sequencing and HLA analysis.

The sequenced sample consisted of CD4+ T cells from PBMCs. The TCR comes from a human donor with multiple sclerosis. This chain joins TRBV6-5 and TRBJ2-7; 9 bases fit TRBD2. The chain's CDR3 is CASSYRGGSGSFETYEQYF. For the CDR3, the DNA is TGTGCCAGCAGTTATCGAGGGGGTAGCGGGAGTTTTGAAACCTACGAGCAGTACTTC.